The clone carrying this TCR beta chain was recorded only once. The antigen remains undetermined. CDR1 SQVTM and CDR2 ANQGSEA come from the germline V gene. The CDR3 extends over 16 amino acids. Trimming pared 3 bases from V and 0 bases from J, leaving 16 bases between. The source of the sample is a study of early stage breast cancer tumors. Study-level results: Tumors had about 2.5-fold higher T cell density and higher clonality than adjacent normal breast tissue.

Sequenced by immunoSEQ multiplex PCR; TCRdb stores in-frame clones only, minus some. The sample lists several thousand clones, roughly 67% occurring once. The J gene is TRBJ2-3, the V gene TRBV29-1; D may be TRBD2 (6 bases). The sequence was collected from a person between 50 and 60 years old with breast cancer. Sequencing was carried out using breast tumor tissue. The CDR3 DNA is TGCAGCGTTGAGTTGACTGTGGGGACTAGCACAGATACGCAGTATTTT. This sequence encodes CSVELTVGTSTDTQYF.